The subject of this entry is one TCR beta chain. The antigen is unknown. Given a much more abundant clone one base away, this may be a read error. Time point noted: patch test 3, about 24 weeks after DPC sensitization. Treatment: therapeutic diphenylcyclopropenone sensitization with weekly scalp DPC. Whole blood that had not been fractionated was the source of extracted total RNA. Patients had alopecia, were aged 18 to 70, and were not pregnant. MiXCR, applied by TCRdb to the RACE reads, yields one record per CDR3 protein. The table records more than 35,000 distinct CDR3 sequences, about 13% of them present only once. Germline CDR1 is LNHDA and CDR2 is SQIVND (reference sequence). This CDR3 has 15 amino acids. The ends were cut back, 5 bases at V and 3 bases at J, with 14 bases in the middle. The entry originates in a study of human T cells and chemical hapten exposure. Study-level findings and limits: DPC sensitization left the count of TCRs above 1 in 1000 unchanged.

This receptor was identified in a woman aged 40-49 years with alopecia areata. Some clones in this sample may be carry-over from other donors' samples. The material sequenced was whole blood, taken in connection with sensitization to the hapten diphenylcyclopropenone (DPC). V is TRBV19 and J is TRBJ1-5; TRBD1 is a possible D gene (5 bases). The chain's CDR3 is CASSLGGLDNQPQHF. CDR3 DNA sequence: TGTGCCAGTAGTTTGGGGGGGTTGGACAATCAGCCCCAGCATTTT.